Below are 21 T cell receptor beta chains sequenced from a single sample in a study of shared T cell receptors in the human thymus. The assay was immunoSEQ multiplex PCR, and TCRdb's table has in-frame clones only and misses some. Of approximately 490,000 clones in the sample, 75% to 80% were seen once. The sample was also linked to a second study, of human thymus T cells.

Input material: thymocytes. Receptor source: a boy under two years old with a congenital heart defect.

V and J are TRBV27 and TRBJ1-1, with D possibly being TRBD1 (6 bases). The length of the CDR3 is 22 residues. Trimming took off 7 bases at V and 1 base at J, with 37 bases between the two ends. In germline, CDR1 is MNHEY, CDR2 SMNVEV (reference sequence). CDR3 protein: CASIGQQGWLGFTRSGNTEAFF. The CDR3 DNA is TGTGCCAGCATTGGTCAACAGGGCTGGTTGGGGTTTACCCGGTCTGGGAACACTGAAGCTTTCTTT.

This clone appeared a single time. The chain is built from TRBV6-4 and TRBJ2-7; 9 bases are shared with TRBD1. The ends lost 10 bases at V and 5 bases at J; junction bases unmatched: 9. This CDR3 is 13 amino acids long. The germline gives CDR1 MRHNA, CDR2 SNTAGT. DNA for the CDR3: TGTGCCACGAAATCCGGGACAGGGAACGAGCAGTACTTC. As protein: CATKSGTGNEQYF.

This rearrangement joins TRBV5-5 to TRBJ2-7; D gene ambiguous. Looked up from germline, CDR1 is SGHKS and CDR2 is YYEKEE (reference sequence). The CDR3 has 15 amino acids. The V end lost 4 bases, the J end lost 7 bases, and 21 bases lay between the germline ends. CDR3 DNA: TGTGCCAGCAGCCTTTTAACCGATAGAATCCTGGAGCAGTACTTC. Translation gives CASSLLTDRILEQYF.

This clone was seen only once. DNA for the CDR3: TGTGCCAGCAGTACCAAGCGCGGGACCTCCTACAATGAGCAGTTCTTC. The encoded protein is CASSTKRGTSYNEQFF. The V gene is TRBV28, the J gene TRBJ2-1; D is perhaps TRBD2 (6 bases). The CDR3 sequence is 16 residues long. The germline CDR1 and CDR2 sequences are MDHEN and SYDVKM. V was pared by 5 bases and J by 0 bases, with 14 bases between.

The chain carries TRBV29-1 and TRBJ2-1, with 7 nucleotides matching TRBD1. The germline V gene has CDR1 SQVTM and CDR2 ANQGSEA. Unmatched junction bases numbered 9, after V lost 4 bases and J lost 3 bases. CDR3 length: 15 amino acids. CDR3 coding DNA: TGCAGCGTTGTACTACCGGGACAGAGCTACAATGAGCAGTTCTTC. Translating it yields CSVVLPGQSYNEQFF.

J is TRBJ2-7 and V is TRBV27, with 8 bases that match TRBD2. Trimming at V came to 8 bases and at J to 3 bases, leaving 9 bases not matched to a gene. This CDR3 spans 14 amino acids. Germline V gene sequence: CDR1 MNHEY, CDR2 SMNVEV (reference sequence). CDR3 region: CASGKRESVYEQYF. The CDR3 DNA sequence: TGTGCCAGCGGTAAGCGGGAGTCGGTCTACGAGCAGTACTTC.

This sequence joins TRBV5-4 and TRBJ2-1; perhaps TRBD1 as D (6 bases). The CDR3 totals 12 residues. Germline CDR1 reads SGHNT; CDR2 reads YYREEE (reference sequence). Trimming took 3 bases from V and 9 from J, leaving 10 bases between them. The CDR3 coding sequence is TGTGCCAGCAGCTCGACAGGAGGTGAGCAGTTCTTC. It yields the protein CASSSTGGEQFF.

V and J are TRBV14 and TRBJ1-3; maybe TRBD1 (6 bases). Germline V gene lookup returns CDR1 SGHDN and CDR2 FVKESK. V gave up 5 bases and J gave up 0 bases, with 14 bases separating them. CDR3 length: 16 residues. As DNA, the CDR3 is TGTGCCAGCAGCGAACGGGACATCAACTCTGGAAACACCATATATTTT. Its translation: CASSERDINSGNTIYF.

This clone has a handful of counts. The CDR3 DNA is TGTGCCAGCAGCCCCGACAGGGACGGTGAAAAACTGTTTTTT. Protein sequence: CASSPDRDGEKLFF. The chain employs TRBV6-1 and TRBJ1-4, with 7 bases lining up with TRBD1. The CDR3 has 14 amino acids. CDR1 and CDR2 from the germline V gene are MNHNS and SASEGT. V lost 6 bases and J lost 7; bases outside the gene matches: 8.

The chain uses TRBV13 and TRBJ1-1; tentative D call: TRBD1 (6 bases). The CDR3 extends over 14 amino acids. Trimming stripped 2 bases from V and 5 bases from J, with 12 bases between. Germline loops: CDR1 PRHDT, CDR2 FYEKMQ (reference sequence). CDR3 sequence reads: CASSLSGGLTEAFF. The DNA for the CDR3 is TGTGCCAGCAGCTTATCGGGGGGCTTGACTGAAGCTTTCTTT.

The chain is built from TRBV5-1 and TRBJ2-1; D is possibly TRBD1 (5 bases). This CDR3 comprises 13 residues. Trimming stripped 0 bases from V and 8 bases from J, with 9 bases between. Germline V gives CDR1 SGHRS, CDR2 YFSETQ. The CDR3 bases are TGCGCCAGCAGCTTGGGACGCAGGGATGAGCAGTTCTTC. Encoded protein: CASSLGRRDEQFF.

This clone occurred once. The rearrangement joins TRBV7-6 to TRBJ2-7, with D possibly TRBD1 on 6 matching bases. Germline CDR1 SGHVS, CDR2 FNYEAQ. V lost 5 bases and J lost 2, with 19 bases in between. The CDR3 runs to 16 residues. The CDR3 here is CASSIYVGTLTYEQYF. Here the CDR3 DNA reads TGTGCCAGCAGCATATATGTCGGGACATTAACCTACGAGCAGTACTTC.

On this clone itself: The junction shows a germline mismatch at one end, possibly a read error. J is TRBJ2-5 and V is TRBV14, with 10 bases that match TRBD2. The CDR3 is made up of 16 amino acids. Germline CDR1 and CDR2: SGHDN and FVKESK. This CDR3 is CASSQHTSGKQEAQYF. CDR3 sequence (DNA): TGTGCCAGCAGCCAGCACACTAGCGGGAAACAAGAGGCCCAGTACTTC. The entire variable domain, with the rest obtained from reference TRBV14 and TRBJ2-5, is as follows: EAGVTQFPSHSVIEKGQTVTLRCDPISGHDNLYWYRRVMGKEIKFLLHFVKESKQDESGMPNNRFLAERTGGTYSTLKVQPAELEDSGVYFCASSQHTSGKQEAQYFGPGTRLLVL.

The chain couples TRBV15 to TRBJ1-1; tentative D call: TRBD1 (6 bases). Trimming left V 3 bases short and J 1 base short, with 9 bases between. The CDR3 loop spans 14 amino acids. CDR1 and CDR2 (germline): LNHNV, YYDKDF (reference sequence). The CDR3 DNA is TGTGCCACCAGCAGCTCACAGGGGAACACTGAAGCTTTCTTT. It yields the protein CATSSSQGNTEAFF.

The chain combines TRBV9 with TRBJ1-3; TRBD1 agrees at 10 bases. After removal of 4 bases from V and 8 bases from J, the junction contained 9 bases not matched to a gene. The CDR3 sequence is 15 residues long. Per the germline V gene, CDR1 is SGDLS and CDR2 is YYNGEE. The CDR3 loop reads CASSQGQGPGDTIYF. For the CDR3, the DNA is TGTGCCAGCAGCCAGGGACAGGGGCCAGGGGACACCATATATTTT.

The chain employs TRBV5-1 and TRBJ2-2; the D is unclear. Germline CDR1 and CDR2: SGHRS and YFSETQ. The CDR3 has 11 amino acids. The ends were cut back, 2 bases at V and 7 bases at J, with 3 bases in the middle. The CDR3 sequence is CASSFLGELFF. CDR3 nucleotides: TGCGCCAGCAGCTTCCTCGGGGAGCTGTTTTTT.

The V and J genes are TRBV9 and TRBJ1-1; D remains ambiguous. Trimming shortened V by 4 bases and J by 11 bases, and 15 bases separated the two germline ends. The CDR3 has 12 residues. Germline values: CDR1 SGDLS, CDR2 YYNGEE. The CDR3 DNA follows: TGTGCCAGCAGCCCCCAGGAGGGTTATGCTTTCTTT. The encoded protein is CASSPQEGYAFF.

The chain recombines TRBV6-4 with TRBJ2-7, with 7 bases fitting TRBD1. The CDR3 runs 19 residues. V was pared by 1 base and J by 5 bases, with 20 bases of the junction left unmatched. The germline CDR1 and CDR2 sequences are MRHNA and SNTAGT. The CDR3 DNA reads TGTGCCAGCAGTGACTGCTTGTCCCAGGGGGTCGGTTTTTCGGACGAGCAGTACTTC. Translating gives CASSDCLSQGVGFSDEQYF.

V usage is TRBV27 and J usage is TRBJ2-5; 7 bases map to TRBD1. Per germline, CDR1 MNHEY and CDR2 SMNVEV (reference sequence). This CDR3 has 14 amino acids. The J segment lost 4 bases and the V segment lost 6 bases, leaving 8 bases of the junction unmatched. CDR3 in DNA: TGTGCCAGCAGCCCCCGACAGGGTGGAGAGACCCAGTACTTC. This sequence encodes CASSPRQGGETQYF.

The chain joins TRBV30 to TRBJ2-3, with 13 bases matching TRBD2. Trimming cost V 2 bases and J 2 bases; bases outside gene matches: 7. Germline CDR1 and CDR2: GTSNPN and SVGIG (reference sequence). This CDR3 comprises 17 residues. For the CDR3, the DNA is TGTGCCTGGAGTCGGACTAGCGGGAGCGGGGACACAGATACGCAGTATTTT. Its translation: CAWSRTSGSGDTDTQYF.

In its sample, this clone was seen a few times. The chain couples TRBV5-6 to TRBJ1-2; 9 positions match TRBD1. The CDR3 spans 15 residues. Trimming took 4 bases from V and 8 from J; bases not matched to a gene: 12. CDR1 is SGHDT, CDR2 YYEEEE, per germline. In nucleotides, the CDR3 is TGTGCCAGCAGCCGTGCGAAGGACAGGGGTAGAGGCTACACCTTC. Amino acids: CASSRAKDRGRGYTF.